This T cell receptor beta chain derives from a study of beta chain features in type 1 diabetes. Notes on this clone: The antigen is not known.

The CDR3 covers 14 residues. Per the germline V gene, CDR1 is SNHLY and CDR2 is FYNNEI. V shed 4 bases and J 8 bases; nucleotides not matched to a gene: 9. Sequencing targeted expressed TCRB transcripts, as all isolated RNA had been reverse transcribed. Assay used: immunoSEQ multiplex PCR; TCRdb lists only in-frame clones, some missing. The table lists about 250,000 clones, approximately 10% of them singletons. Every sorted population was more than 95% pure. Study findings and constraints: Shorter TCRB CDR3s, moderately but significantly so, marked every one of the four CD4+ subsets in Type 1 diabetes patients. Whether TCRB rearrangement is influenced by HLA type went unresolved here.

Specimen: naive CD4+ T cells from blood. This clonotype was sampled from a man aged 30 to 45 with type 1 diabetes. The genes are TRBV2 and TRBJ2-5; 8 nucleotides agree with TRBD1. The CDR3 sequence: CASSAGGQGGTQYF. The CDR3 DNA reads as TGTGCCAGCAGTGCTGGTGGACAGGGCGGAACCCAGTACTTC.